This TCR beta chain was captured in a study of tumor-infiltrating lymphocytes in oesophageal squamous cell carcinoma. Points on this clonotype: This is likely a read error, given that the CDR3 carries no conserved phenylalanine or tryptophan at its end. The limits of the CDR3 on the DNA are not certain, so only TCRdb's listed CDR3 is given.

The V gene's germline CDR1 is SGHRS and CDR2 YFSETQ. The CDR3 totals 16 residues, both ends included. TCRdb processed the PCR reads anew with MiXCR; each CDR3 protein has one entry. The sample lists around 20,000 distinct CDR3 sequences, roughly two fifths seen once, with roughly 21% in the top ten. The sample taken for sequencing was esophageal tumor tissue. The rearrangement joins TRBV5-1 to TRBJ2-5; TRBD1 is taken as the D call from the table, unchecked against the DNA. This TCR was sampled from a male donor with esophageal squamous cell carcinoma. CDR3: CASSTDRGGYGYTFGS.